This T cell receptor (beta chain) was identified in a study of blood T cell repertoires in COVID-19. Trimming took 7 bases from V and 7 from J, leaving 16 bases between them. The CDR3 totals 13 residues. Profiling relied on immunoSEQ multiplex PCR, and the TCRdb table lists in-frame clones only, not all of them. The sample gives around 300,000 clones, approximately 87% of which show up once; roughly 2.9% is in the top ten. This receptor was obtained from a woman younger than 45 with COVID-19, enrolled during active disease. The rearrangement uses TRBV12-3 or TRBV12-4 and TRBJ1-2; D is undetermined. Source material: peripheral blood. The CDR3 protein is CASNERPRGGYTF. The CDR3 DNA sequence: TGTGCCAGCAATGAACGACCGCGGGGTGGCTACACCTTC.